This is a list of T cell receptor beta chains from one sample in a study of healthy donors' naive CD4 and CD8 T cells. TCRdb re-analysed the reads in MiXCR, keeping a single row per CDR3 protein. The sample records about 200,000 distinct CDR3 sequences, about 76% being singletons. The source material was naive CD4+ and CD8+ T cells sorted from blood, pooled from several donors. The receptors shown here come from a pool of human donors in good health; the sample pools cells from several healthy donors. Both conserved end residues are part of each CDR3. The order of the fields is J gene, clone size, D gene, V gene, CDR3 length, CDR3 protein, CDR3 DNA. D genes are given only for firm matches. Size values are once, few and many counts, or a class for expanded clones, and some rows have none.

>TRBJ2-7|-|TRBD2|TRBV27|16
CASSILSGGLPYEQYF
TGTGCCAGCAGTATCCTTAGCGGGGGTCTACCCTACGAGCAGTACTTC
>TRBJ1-6|-|-|TRBV6-5|17
CASSYLGQLPYNSPLHF
TGTGCCAGCAGTTACTTGGGACAACTCCCCTATAATTCACCCCTCCACTTT
>TRBJ2-5|-|TRBD2|TRBV20-1|13
CSALGLAGETQYF
TGCAGTGCCCTGGGACTAGCAGGCGAGACCCAGTACTTC
>TRBJ1-5|-|-|TRBV10-3|14
CAISESERNQPQHF
TGTGCCATCAGTGAGTCCGAAAGAAATCAGCCCCAGCATTTT
>TRBJ2-6|few|-|TRBV18|14
CASSPQTGANVLTF
TGTGCCAGCTCACCACAGACTGGGGCCAACGTCCTGACTTTC
>TRBJ1-1|-|-|TRBV24-1|12
CAMNREDTEAFF
TGTGCCATGAACAGGGAGGACACTGAAGCTTTCTTT
>TRBJ2-5|-|-|TRBV5-1|13
CASQSLVQETQYF
TGCGCCAGCCAAAGCTTGGTCCAAGAGACCCAGTACTTC
>TRBJ1-1|-|TRBD1|TRBV29-1|12
CSADRVSTEAFF
TGCAGCGCCGACAGGGTTTCCACTGAAGCTTTCTTT
>TRBJ1-1|-|-|TRBV7-8|13
CASSLAFATEAFF
TGTGCCAGCAGCTTGGCTTTCGCGACTGAAGCTTTCTTT
>TRBJ1-2|-|TRBD1|TRBV30|13
CACNTGQNYGYTF
TGTGCCTGCAACACGGGACAGAACTATGGCTACACCTTC
>TRBJ1-3|few|-|TRBV29-1|12
CSVSGAGNTIYF
TGCAGCGTTTCAGGGGCTGGAAACACCATATATTTT
>TRBJ2-5|-|-|TRBV4-1|14
CASSQGPQSETQYF
TGCGCCAGCAGCCAGGGTCCGCAGAGTGAGACCCAGTACTTC
>TRBJ2-5|-|-|TRBV18|14
CASSPLAFQETQYF
TGTGCCAGCTCACCACTCGCCTTCCAAGAGACCCAGTACTTC
>TRBJ1-5|-|-|TRBV12-3/TRBV12-4|12
CASRVYNQPQHF
TGTGCCAGCAGGGTTTACAATCAGCCCCAGCATTTT
>TRBJ2-1|-|TRBD1|TRBV15|11
CATRTGNEQFF
TGTGCCACCCGGACAGGGAATGAGCAGTTCTTC
>TRBJ2-7|once|TRBD2|TRBV6-5|18
CASSEAALGLASPYEQYF
TGTGCCAGCAGTGAAGCAGCCCTGGGACTAGCGAGTCCCTACGAGCAGTACTTC
>TRBJ2-5|-|-|TRBV6-6|14
CASSARADWETQYF
TGTGCCAGCAGCGCCCGGGCGGATTGGGAGACCCAGTACTTC
>TRBJ2-3|-|-|TRBV29-1|11
CSATWSDTQYF
TGCAGCGCCACGTGGTCTGATACGCAGTATTTT
>TRBJ2-3|-|TRBD1|TRBV15|14
CATTSTGSTDTQYF
TGTGCCACCACTTCGACAGGGAGCACAGATACGCAGTATTTT
>TRBJ1-6|-|-|TRBV7-2|20
CASSLVWTPEAFSYNSPLHF
TGTGCCAGCAGCTTAGTTTGGACACCCGAAGCTTTCTCCTATAATTCACCCCTCCACTTT
>TRBJ2-1|-|TRBD2|TRBV7-9|15
CASSSGTTSPNEQFF
TGTGCCAGCAGCAGTGGGACTACCAGCCCCAATGAGCAGTTCTTC
>TRBJ2-4|-|TRBD1|TRBV5-1|15
CASSLGGTGSYLQYF
TGTGCCAGCAGCTTAGGGGGGACAGGGTCCTACCTTCAGTACTTC
>TRBJ2-1|many|-|TRBV29-1|14
CSVEGDYSYNEQFF
TGCAGCGTTGAGGGAGACTACTCCTACAATGAGCAGTTCTTC
>TRBJ2-7|once|TRBD1|TRBV5-1|13
CASRGQDSYEQYF
TGCGCCAGCAGGGGACAGGACTCCTACGAGCAGTACTTC
>TRBJ1-1|few|-|TRBV29-1|11
CSVLGNTEAFF
TGCAGCGTTCTTGGGAACACTGAAGCTTTCTTT
>TRBJ2-7|-|-|TRBV15|12
CATSRDRSEQYF
TGTGCCACCAGCAGAGACCGGAGCGAGCAGTACTTC
>TRBJ2-7|-|TRBD1|TRBV29-1|13
CSVRQGGSYEQYF
TGCAGCGTCAGACAGGGGGGTTCCTACGAGCAGTACTTC
>TRBJ2-1|-|-|TRBV29-1|13
CSGRSLNYNEQFF
TGCAGCGGGAGGAGTCTGAACTACAATGAGCAGTTCTTC
>TRBJ2-1|few|TRBD2|TRBV6-6|16
CASSPPGLAEYNEQFF
TGTGCCAGCAGTCCTCCGGGACTAGCGGAGTACAATGAGCAGTTCTTC
>TRBJ2-1|once|TRBD1|TRBV6-5|14
CASSPGTGLREQFF
TGTGCCAGCAGCCCCGGGACAGGGCTAAGAGAGCAGTTCTTC
>TRBJ2-7|-|-|TRBV15|16
CATSRETGGNPYEQYF
TGTGCCACCAGCAGAGAAACAGGCGGGAATCCCTACGAGCAGTACTTC
>TRBJ2-7|few|TRBD1|TRBV12-3/TRBV12-4|13
CASSAGTGGEQYF
TGTGCCAGCAGTGCCGGGACAGGGGGCGAGCAGTACTTC
>TRBJ2-1|-|-|TRBV13|14
CASSSPTHTDEQFF
TGTGCCAGCAGCTCGCCGACCCATACCGATGAGCAGTTCTTC
>TRBJ2-1|once|-|TRBV5-1|11
CASSLRDKQFF
TGCGCCAGCAGCTTGCGGGACAAGCAGTTCTTC
>TRBJ2-1|-|-|TRBV19|13
CASSIGQGDEQFF
TGTGCCAGTAGTATAGGGCAGGGAGATGAGCAGTTCTTC
>TRBJ2-7|-|-|TRBV27|16
CASSSSTGEVSYEQYF
TGTGCCAGCAGTTCATCCACAGGGGAGGTCTCCTACGAGCAGTACTTC
>TRBJ2-1|-|TRBD1|TRBV19|14
CATSGQDFYNEQFF
TGTGCCACTTCGGGACAGGACTTCTACAATGAGCAGTTCTTC
>TRBJ2-1|-|TRBD2|TRBV24-1|14
CATGAGETLEEQFF
TGTGCCACCGGAGCGGGAGAGACTCTTGAGGAGCAGTTCTTC
>TRBJ2-5|-|TRBD1|TRBV6-5|14
CASSLTGEPKTQYF
TGTGCCAGCAGTCTGACAGGGGAGCCCAAGACCCAGTACTTC